This T cell receptor (beta chain) came from a study of Ad26.COV2.S vaccination and SARS-CoV-2 variants. In the study overall: Intramuscular Ad26.COV2.S doses were given once or twice, 56 days apart.

Treatment given: around 19 received Ad26.COV2.S at low or high dose, single or two shots; 5 received placebo; per-sample allocation not given. Collection of samples fell on day 63 after the first vaccine or placebo injection. V trimming: 3 bases; J trimming: 8 bases; junction bases outside the gene matches: 10. CDR3 length equals 15 residues. Germline CDR1 reads MNHNS; CDR2 reads SASEGT. The method was immunoSEQ multiplex PCR; TCRdb's version includes in-frame clones alone and lacks a portion of them. The sample shows about 330,000 clones, about nine tenths of them seen only once. This clonotype was sampled from a person between 18 and 59 years old who received the Ad26.COV2.S COVID-19 vaccine or a placebo. Specimen: peripheral blood, collected in a trial of Ad26.COV2.S vaccine versus placebo. The rearrangement links TRBV6-1 to TRBJ2-1, with 7 nucleotides matching TRBD1. CDR3 in DNA: TGTGCCAGCAGTGACGAGATGACAGGGATCCATGAGCAGTTCTTC. Translated: CASSDEMTGIHEQFF.